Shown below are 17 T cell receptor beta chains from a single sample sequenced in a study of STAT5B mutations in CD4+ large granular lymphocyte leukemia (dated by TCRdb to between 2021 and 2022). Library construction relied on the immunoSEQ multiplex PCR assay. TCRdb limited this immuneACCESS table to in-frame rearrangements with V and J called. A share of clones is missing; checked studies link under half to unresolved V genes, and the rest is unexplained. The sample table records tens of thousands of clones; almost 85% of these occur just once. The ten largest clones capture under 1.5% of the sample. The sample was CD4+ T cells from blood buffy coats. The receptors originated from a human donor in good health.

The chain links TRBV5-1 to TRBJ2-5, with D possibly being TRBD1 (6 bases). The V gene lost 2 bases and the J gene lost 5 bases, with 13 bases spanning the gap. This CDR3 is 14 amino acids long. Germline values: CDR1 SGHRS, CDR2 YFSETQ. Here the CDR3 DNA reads TGCGCCAGCAGCTTTGGACAGCCGGGGGAGACCCAGTACTTC. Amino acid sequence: CASSFGQPGETQYF.

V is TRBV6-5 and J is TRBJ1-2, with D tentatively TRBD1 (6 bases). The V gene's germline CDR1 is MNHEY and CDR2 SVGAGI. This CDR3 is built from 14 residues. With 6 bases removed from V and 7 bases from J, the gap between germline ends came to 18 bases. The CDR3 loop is CASREGVAGSGYTF. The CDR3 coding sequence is TGTGCCAGCAGGGAGGGGGTGGCGGGAAGTGGCTACACCTTC.

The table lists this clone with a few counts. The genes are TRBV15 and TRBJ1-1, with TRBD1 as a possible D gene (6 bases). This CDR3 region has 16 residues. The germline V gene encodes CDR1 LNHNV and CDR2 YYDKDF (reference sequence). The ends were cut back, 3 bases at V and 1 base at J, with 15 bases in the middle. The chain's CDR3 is CATSRGSGARNTEAFF. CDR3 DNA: TGTGCCACCAGCAGGGGGTCGGGGGCTCGGAACACTGAAGCTTTCTTT.

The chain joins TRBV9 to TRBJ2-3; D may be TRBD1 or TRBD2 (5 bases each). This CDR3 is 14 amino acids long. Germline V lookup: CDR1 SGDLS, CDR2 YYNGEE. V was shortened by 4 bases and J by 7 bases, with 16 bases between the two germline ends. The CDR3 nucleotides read TGTGCCAGCAGCCTTTCCGGGGCAGCCTATACGCAGTATTTT. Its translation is CASSLSGAAYTQYF.

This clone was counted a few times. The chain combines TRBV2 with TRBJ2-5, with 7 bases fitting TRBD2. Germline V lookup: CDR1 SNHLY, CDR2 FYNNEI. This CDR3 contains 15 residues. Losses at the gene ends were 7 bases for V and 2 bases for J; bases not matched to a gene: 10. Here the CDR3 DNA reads TGTGCCAGCACGAGGGAGCGGGGAGTACAAGAGACCCAGTACTTC. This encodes CASTRERGVQETQYF.

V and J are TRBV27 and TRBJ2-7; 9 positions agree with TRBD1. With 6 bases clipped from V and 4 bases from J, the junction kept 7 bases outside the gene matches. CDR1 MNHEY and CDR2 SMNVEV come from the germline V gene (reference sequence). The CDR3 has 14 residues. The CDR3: CASRIGQGSYEQYF. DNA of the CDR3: TGTGCCAGCAGGATAGGACAGGGGAGTTACGAGCAGTACTTC.

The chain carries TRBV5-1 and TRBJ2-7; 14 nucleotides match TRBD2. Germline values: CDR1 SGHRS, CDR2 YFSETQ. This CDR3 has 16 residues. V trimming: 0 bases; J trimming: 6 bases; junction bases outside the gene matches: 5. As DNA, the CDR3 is TGCGCCAGCAGCTTGGGACTAGCGGGGGGGCCGGGCGAGCAGTACTTC. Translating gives CASSLGLAGGPGEQYF.

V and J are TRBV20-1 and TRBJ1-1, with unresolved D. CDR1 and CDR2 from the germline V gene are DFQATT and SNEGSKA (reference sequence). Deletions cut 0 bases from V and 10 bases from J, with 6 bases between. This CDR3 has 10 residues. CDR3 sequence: CSAREVVAFF. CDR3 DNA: TGCAGTGCTAGAGAAGTAGTAGCTTTCTTT.

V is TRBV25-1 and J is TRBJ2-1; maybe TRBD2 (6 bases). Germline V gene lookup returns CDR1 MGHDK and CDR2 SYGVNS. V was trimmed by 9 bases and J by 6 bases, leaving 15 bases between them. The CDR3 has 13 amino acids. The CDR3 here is CASGGRSGNEQFF. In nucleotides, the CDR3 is TGTGCCAGTGGAGGGAGGTCGGGCAATGAGCAGTTCTTC.

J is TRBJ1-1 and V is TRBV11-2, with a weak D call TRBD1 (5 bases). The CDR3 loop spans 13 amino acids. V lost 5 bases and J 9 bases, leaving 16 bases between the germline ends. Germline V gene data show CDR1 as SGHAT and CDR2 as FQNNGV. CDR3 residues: CASSRRGDTQAFF. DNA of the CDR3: TGTGCCAGCAGCCGGCGGGGCGATACCCAAGCTTTCTTT.

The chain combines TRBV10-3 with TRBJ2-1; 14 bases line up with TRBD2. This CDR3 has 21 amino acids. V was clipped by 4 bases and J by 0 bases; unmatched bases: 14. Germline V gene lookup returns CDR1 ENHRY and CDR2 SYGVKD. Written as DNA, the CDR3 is TGTGCCATCAGTGCCGGGACTAGCGGGGGCCTCGTAAGGAGCTCCTACAATGAGCAGTTCTTC. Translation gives CAISAGTSGGLVRSSYNEQFF.

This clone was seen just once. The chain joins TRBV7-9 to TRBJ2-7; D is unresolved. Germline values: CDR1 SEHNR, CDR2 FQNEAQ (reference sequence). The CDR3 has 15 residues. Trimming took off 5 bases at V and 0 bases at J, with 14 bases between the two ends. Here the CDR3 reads CASSPRLLSSYEQYF. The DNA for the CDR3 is TGTGCCAGCAGCCCCCGTTTATTATCCTCCTACGAGCAGTACTTC.

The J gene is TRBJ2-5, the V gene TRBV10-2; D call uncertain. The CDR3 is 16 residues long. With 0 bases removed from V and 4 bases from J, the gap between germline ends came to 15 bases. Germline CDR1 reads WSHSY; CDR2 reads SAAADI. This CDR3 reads CASSESLQQPRETQYF. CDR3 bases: TGCGCCAGCAGTGAGTCGTTACAGCAGCCCCGAGAGACCCAGTACTTC.

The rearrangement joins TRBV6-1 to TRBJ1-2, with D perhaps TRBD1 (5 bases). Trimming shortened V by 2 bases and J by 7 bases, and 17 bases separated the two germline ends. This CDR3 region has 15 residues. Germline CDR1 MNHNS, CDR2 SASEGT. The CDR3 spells CASSEFLGDPIGYTF. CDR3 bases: TGTGCCAGCAGTGAATTCCTGGGGGATCCGATTGGCTACACCTTC.

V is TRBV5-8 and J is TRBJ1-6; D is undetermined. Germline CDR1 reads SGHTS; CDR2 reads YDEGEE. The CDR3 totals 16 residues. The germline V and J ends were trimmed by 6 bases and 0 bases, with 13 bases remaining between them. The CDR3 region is CASKFHQSSYNSPLHF. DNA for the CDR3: TGTGCCAGCAAGTTTCACCAGAGCTCCTATAATTCACCCCTCCACTTT.

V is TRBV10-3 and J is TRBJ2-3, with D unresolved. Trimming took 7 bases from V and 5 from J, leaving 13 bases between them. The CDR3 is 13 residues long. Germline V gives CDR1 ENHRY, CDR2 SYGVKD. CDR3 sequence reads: CAIKALEVDTQYF. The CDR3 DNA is TGTGCCATCAAAGCTCTAGAGGTAGATACGCAGTATTTT.

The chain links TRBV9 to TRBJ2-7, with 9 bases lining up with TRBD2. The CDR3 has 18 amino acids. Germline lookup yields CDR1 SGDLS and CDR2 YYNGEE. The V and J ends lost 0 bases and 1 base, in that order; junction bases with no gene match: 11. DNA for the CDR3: TGTGCCAGCAGCGTAGGTGTAGCGGGGGAATCCAAATCCTACGAGCAGTACTTC. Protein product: CASSVGVAGESKSYEQYF. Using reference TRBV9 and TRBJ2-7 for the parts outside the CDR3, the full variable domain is DSGVTQTPKHLITATGQRVTLRCSPRSGDLSVYWYQQSLDQGLQFLIQYYNGEERAKGNILERFSAQQFPDLHSELNLSSLELGDSALYFCASSVGVAGESKSYEQYFGPGTRLTVT.